This T cell receptor (beta chain) derives from a study of beta chain features in type 1 diabetes. Notes on the study in general: Moderately but significantly shorter TCRB CDR3s were found in Type 1 diabetes patients in all four CD4+ subsets.

Every isolated RNA sample was fully reverse transcribed, so sequencing captured expressed TCRB transcripts. TCRdb's copy holds only in-frame clones and misses some; the assay was immunoSEQ multiplex PCR. The sample gives 250,000 to 300,000 clones, about 24% of which show up once; roughly 0.011% is in the top ten. CDR1 and CDR2 from the germline V gene are SGHRS and YFSETQ. The CDR3 length is 14 residues. Trimming cost V 4 bases and J 5 bases, with 14 bases left between them. Only a few counts were recorded for this clone. Antigen: not known. The V call is TRBV5-1, the J call TRBJ2-3; possible D gene TRBD1, 6 bases. The specimen sequenced was naive CD4+ T cells from blood. The origin of this receptor is a woman aged 25 to 45 with type 1 diabetes. The CDR3: CASSPDSARDTQYF. CDR3 in DNA: TGCGCCAGCAGCCCGGACAGTGCGAGAGATACGCAGTATTTT.